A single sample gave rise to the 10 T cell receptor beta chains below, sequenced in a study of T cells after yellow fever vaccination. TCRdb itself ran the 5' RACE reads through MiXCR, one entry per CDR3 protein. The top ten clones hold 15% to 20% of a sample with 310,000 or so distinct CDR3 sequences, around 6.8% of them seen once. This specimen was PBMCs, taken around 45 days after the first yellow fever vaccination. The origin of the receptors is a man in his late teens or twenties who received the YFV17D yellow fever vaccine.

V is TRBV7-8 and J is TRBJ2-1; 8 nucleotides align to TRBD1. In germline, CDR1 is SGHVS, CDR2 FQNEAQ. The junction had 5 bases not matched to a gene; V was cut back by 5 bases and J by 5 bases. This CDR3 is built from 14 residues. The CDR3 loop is CASSPRGQDNEQFF. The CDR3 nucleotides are TGTGCCAGCAGCCCCAGGGGGCAGGACAATGAGCAGTTCTTC.

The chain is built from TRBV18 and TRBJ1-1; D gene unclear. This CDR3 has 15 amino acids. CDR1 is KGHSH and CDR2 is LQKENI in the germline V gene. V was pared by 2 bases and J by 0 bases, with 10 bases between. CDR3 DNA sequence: TGTGCCAGCTCACCAGTGAGGGCTTTGAACACTGAAGCTTTCTTT. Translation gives CASSPVRALNTEAFF.

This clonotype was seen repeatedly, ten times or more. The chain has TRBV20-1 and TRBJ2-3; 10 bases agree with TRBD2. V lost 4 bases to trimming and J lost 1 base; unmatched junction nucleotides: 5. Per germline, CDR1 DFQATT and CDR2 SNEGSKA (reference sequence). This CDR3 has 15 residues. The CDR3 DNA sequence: TGCAGTGCTACCGACCTAGCGGGGGGCACAGATACGCAGTATTTT. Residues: CSATDLAGGTDTQYF.

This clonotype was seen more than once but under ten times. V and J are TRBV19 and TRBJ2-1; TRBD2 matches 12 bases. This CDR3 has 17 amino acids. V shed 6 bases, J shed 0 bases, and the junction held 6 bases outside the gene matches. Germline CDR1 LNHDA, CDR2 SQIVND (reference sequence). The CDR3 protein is CASSLTSGGLSYNEQFF. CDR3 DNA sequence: TGTGCCAGTAGCCTGACTAGCGGGGGCCTCTCCTACAATGAGCAGTTCTTC.

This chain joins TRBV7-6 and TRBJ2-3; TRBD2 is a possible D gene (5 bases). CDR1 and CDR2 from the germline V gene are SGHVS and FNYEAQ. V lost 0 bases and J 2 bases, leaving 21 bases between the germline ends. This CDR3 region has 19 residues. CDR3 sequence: CASSLARDQSGSDTDTQYF. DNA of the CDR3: TGTGCCAGCAGCTTAGCGCGAGATCAAAGCGGATCAGACACAGATACGCAGTATTTT. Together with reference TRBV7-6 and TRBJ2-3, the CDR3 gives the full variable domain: GAGVSQSPRYKVTKRGQDVALRCDPISGHVSLYWYRQALGQGPEFLTYFNYEAQQDKSGLPNDRFSAERPEGSISTLTIQRTEQRDSAMYRCASSLARDQSGSDTDTQYFGPGTRLTVL.

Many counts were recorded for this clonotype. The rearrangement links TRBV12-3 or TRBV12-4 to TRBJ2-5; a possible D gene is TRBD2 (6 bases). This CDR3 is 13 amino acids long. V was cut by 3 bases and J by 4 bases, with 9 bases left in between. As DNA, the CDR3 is TGTGCCAGCAGTTTTTCTAGCGCAGAGACCCAGTACTTC. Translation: CASSFSSAETQYF.

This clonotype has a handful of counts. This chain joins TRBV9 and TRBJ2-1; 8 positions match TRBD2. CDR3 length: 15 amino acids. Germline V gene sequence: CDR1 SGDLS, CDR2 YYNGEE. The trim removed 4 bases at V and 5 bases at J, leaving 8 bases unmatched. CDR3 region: CASSTTAGGHNEQFF. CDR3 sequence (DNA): TGTGCCAGCAGCACTACCGCGGGGGGCCACAATGAGCAGTTCTTC.

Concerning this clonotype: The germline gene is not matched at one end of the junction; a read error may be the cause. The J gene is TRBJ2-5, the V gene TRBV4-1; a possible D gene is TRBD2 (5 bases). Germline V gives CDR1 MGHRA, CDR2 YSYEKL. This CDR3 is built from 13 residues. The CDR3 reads CAIGFTGKETQYF. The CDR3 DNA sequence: TGTGCCATCGGCTTCACGGGAAAGGAGACCCAGTACTTC.

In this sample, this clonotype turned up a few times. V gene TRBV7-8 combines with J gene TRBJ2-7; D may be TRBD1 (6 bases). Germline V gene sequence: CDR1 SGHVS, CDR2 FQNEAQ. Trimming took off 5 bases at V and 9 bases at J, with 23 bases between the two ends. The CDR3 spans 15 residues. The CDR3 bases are TGTGCCAGCAGCCCACAGGCCCAGGCCAGGGGTGGGCAGTACTTC. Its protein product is CASSPQAQARGGQYF.

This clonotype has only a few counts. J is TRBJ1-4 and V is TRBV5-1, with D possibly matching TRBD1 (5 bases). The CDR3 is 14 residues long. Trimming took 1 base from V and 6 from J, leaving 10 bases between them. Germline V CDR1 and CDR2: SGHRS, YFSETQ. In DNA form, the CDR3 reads TGCGCCAGCAGCTTGTCATGGACACATGAAAAACTGTTTTTT. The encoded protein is CASSLSWTHEKLFF.